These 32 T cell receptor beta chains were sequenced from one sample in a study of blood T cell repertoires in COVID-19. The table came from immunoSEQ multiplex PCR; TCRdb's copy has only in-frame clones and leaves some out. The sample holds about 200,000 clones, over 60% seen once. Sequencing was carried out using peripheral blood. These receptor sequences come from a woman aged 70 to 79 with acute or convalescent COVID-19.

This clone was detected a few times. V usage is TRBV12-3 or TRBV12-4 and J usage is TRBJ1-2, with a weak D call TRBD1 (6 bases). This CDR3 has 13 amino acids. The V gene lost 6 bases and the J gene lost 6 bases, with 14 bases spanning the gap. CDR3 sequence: CASRSTGRDGYTF. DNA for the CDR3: TGTGCCAGCAGAAGTACAGGGAGAGATGGCTACACCTTC.

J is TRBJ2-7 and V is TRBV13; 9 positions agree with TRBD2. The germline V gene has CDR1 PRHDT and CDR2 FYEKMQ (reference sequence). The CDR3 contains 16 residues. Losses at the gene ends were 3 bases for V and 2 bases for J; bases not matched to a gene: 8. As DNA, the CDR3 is TGTGCCAGCAGCTTGGAAACGGGACTAGCCCCCTACGAGCAGTACTTC. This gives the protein CASSLETGLAPYEQYF.

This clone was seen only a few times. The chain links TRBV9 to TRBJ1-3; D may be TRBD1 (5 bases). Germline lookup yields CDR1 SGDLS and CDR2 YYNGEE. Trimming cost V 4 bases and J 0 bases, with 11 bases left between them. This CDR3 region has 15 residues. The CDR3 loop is CASSPRQSSGNTIYF. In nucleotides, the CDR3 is TGTGCCAGCAGCCCCCGACAGAGCTCTGGAAACACCATATATTTT.

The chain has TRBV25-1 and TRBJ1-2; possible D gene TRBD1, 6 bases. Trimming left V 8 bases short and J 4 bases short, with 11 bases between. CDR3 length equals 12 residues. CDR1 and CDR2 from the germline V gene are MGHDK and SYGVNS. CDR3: CASAGEFYGYTF. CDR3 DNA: TGTGCCAGCGCAGGGGAGTTCTATGGCTACACCTTC.

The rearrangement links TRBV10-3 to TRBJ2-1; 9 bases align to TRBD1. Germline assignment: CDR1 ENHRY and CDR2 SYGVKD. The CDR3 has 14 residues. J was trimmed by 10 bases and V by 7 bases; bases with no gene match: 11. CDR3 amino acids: CAIKGDRERWEQFF. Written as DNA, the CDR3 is TGTGCCATCAAGGGGGACAGGGAACGATGGGAGCAGTTCTTC.

The CDR3 region is CAISETQGDRSPLHF. Here the CDR3 DNA reads TGTGCCATCAGTGAGACACAGGGAGATCGGTCACCCCTCCACTTT. The J gene is TRBJ1-6, the V gene TRBV10-3; D perhaps matches TRBD1 (6 bases). CDR1 and CDR2 from the germline V gene are ENHRY and SYGVKD. V was trimmed by 2 bases and J by 10 bases, leaving 15 bases between them. This CDR3 region has 15 residues.

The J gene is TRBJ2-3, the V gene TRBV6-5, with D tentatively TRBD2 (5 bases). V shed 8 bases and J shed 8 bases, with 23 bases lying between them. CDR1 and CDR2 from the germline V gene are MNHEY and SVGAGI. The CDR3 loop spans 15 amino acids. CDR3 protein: CASLPPAGARGTQYF. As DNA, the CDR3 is TGTGCCAGCCTGCCCCCGGCAGGCGCTCGGGGTACGCAGTATTTT.

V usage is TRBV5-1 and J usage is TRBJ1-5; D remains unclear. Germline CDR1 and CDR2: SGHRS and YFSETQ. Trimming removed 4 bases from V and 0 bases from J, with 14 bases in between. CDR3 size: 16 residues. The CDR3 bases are TGCGCCAGCAGCCCGGAGGGCTCTCTTAGCAATCAGCCCCAGCATTTT. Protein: CASSPEGSLSNQPQHF.

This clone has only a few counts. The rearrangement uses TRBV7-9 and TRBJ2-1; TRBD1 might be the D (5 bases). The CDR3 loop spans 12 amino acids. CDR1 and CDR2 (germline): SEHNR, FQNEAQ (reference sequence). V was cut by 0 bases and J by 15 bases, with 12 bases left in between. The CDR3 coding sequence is TGTGCCAGCAGCTTAGCGGGGCGGACGGGGTTCTTC. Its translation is CASSLAGRTGFF.

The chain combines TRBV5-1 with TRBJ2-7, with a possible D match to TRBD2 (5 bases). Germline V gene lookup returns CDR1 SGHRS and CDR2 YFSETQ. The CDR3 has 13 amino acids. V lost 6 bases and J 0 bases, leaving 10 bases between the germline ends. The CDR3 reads CASMSGSSYEQYF. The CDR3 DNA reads TGCGCCAGCATGTCGGGGAGCTCCTACGAGCAGTACTTC.

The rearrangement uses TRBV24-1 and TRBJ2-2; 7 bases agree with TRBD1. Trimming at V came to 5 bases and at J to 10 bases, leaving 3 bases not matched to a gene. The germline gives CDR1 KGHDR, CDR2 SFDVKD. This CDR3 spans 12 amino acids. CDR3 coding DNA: TGTGCCACCAGTGGAGGGGGCGAGGAGCTGTTTTTT. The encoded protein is CATSGGGEELFF.

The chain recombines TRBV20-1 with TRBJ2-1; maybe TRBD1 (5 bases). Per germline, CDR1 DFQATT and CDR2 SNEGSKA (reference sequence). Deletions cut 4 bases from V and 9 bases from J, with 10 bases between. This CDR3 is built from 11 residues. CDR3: CSATAGPEQFF. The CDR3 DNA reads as TGCAGTGCTACCGCAGGGCCTGAGCAGTTCTTC.

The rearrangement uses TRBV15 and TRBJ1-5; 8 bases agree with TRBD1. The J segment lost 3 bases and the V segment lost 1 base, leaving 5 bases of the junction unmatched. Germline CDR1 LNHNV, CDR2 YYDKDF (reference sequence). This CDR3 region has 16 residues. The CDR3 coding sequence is TGTGCCACCAGCAGAGCCGGGACAGGCGACAATCAGCCCCAGCATTTT. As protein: CATSRAGTGDNQPQHF.

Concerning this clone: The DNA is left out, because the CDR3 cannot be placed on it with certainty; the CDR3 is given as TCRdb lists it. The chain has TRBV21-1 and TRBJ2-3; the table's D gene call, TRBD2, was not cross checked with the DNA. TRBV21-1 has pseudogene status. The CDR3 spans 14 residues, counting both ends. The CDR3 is CASSFAEGADTQYF.

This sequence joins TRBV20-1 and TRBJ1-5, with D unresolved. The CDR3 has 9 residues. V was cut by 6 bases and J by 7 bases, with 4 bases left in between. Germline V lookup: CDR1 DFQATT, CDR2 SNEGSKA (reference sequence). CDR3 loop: CSAGQPQHF. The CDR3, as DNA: TGCAGTGCCGGGCAGCCCCAGCATTTT.

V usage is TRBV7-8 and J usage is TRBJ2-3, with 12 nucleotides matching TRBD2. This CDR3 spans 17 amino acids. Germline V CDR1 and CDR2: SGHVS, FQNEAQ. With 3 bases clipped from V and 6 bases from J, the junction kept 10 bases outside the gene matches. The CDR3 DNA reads TGTGCCAGCAGCTTGAAAACTAGCGGGGGGATCTTGGATACGCAGTATTTT. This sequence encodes CASSLKTSGGILDTQYF.

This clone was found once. The CDR3 DNA sequence: TGTGCCAGCAGCGTAATGGGGAGGTCTAATGAAAAACTGTTTTTT. Its protein is CASSVMGRSNEKLFF. The V call is TRBV9, the J call TRBJ1-4; D is ambiguous. This CDR3 comprises 15 residues. CDR1 is SGDLS and CDR2 is YYNGEE in the germline V gene. The ends were cut back, 1 base at V and 3 bases at J, with 10 bases in the middle.

The DNA for the CDR3 is TGCGCCAGCAGCTTGGAGGCAGGCTCTGGGGAGACCCAGTACTTC. This encodes CASSLEAGSGETQYF. The J gene is TRBJ2-5, the V gene TRBV5-1; no clear D gene. From germline, CDR1 is SGHRS and CDR2 YFSETQ. The ends were cut back, 0 bases at V and 5 bases at J, with 14 bases in the middle. The length of the CDR3 is 15 residues. The full variable domain, completed using reference TRBV5-1 and TRBJ2-5, is KAGVTQTPRYLIKTRGQQVTLSCSPISGHRSVSWYQQTPGQGLQFLFEYFSETQRNKGNFPGRFSGRQFSNSRSEMNVSTLELGDSALYLCASSLEAGSGETQYFGPGTRLLVL.

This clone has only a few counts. CDR3 residues: CASNGEVTGELFF. The DNA for the CDR3 is TGTGCCAGCAATGGTGAGGTCACCGGGGAGCTGTTTTTT. The chain links TRBV2 to TRBJ2-2; no firm D call. V was shortened by 7 bases and J by 4 bases, with 10 bases between the two germline ends. This CDR3 has 13 residues. The germline gives CDR1 SNHLY, CDR2 FYNNEI.

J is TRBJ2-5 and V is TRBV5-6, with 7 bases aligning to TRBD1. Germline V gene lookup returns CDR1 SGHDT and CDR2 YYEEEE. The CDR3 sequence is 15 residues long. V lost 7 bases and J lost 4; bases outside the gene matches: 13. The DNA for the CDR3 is TGTGCCAGCTATAACTTCCACAGGGGTCCAGAGACCCAGTACTTC. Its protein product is CASYNFHRGPETQYF.

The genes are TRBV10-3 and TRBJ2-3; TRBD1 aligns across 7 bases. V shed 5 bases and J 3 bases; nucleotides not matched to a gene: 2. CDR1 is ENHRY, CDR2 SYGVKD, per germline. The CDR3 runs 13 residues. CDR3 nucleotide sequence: TGTGCCATCAGTACAGGGGCGACAGATACGCAGTATTTT. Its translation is CAISTGATDTQYF.

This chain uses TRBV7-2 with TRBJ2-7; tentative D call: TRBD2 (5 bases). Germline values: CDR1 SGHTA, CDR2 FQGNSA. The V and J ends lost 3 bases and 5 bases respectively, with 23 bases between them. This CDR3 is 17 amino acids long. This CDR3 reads CASSLRAPTYGPHEQYF. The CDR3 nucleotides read TGTGCCAGCAGCTTGAGGGCCCCGACCTACGGCCCCCACGAGCAGTACTTC.

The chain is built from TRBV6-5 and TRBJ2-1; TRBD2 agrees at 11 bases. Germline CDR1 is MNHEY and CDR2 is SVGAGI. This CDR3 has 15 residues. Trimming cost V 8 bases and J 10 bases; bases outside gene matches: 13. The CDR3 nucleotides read TGTGCCAGCCTTGTAGCGGGGGGGCTTAGGTCGGAGCAGTTCTTC. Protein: CASLVAGGLRSEQFF.

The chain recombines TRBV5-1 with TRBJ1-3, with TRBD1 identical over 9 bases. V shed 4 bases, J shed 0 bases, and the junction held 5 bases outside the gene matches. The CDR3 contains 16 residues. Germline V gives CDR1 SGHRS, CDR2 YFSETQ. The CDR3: CASSGGTGSSGNTIYF. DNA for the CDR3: TGCGCCAGCAGCGGAGGGACAGGGTCCTCTGGAAACACCATATATTTT.

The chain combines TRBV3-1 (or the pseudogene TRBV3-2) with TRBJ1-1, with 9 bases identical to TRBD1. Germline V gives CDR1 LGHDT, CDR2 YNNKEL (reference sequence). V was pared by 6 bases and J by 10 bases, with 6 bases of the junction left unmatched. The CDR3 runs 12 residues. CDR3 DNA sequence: TGTGCCAGCAGACCCGGACAGGGGAGAGCTTTCTTT. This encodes CASRPGQGRAFF.

CDR3 protein: CAWRHRGRSSTDTQYF. The CDR3 DNA reads as TGTGCCTGGAGACATAGGGGTCGGTCGTCGACAGATACGCAGTATTTT. The chain is built from TRBV30 and TRBJ2-3, with D possibly matching TRBD1 (5 bases). The CDR3 contains 16 residues. V shed 3 bases and J shed 3 bases, with 19 bases lying between them. The germline V gene has CDR1 GTSNPN and CDR2 SVGIG (reference sequence).

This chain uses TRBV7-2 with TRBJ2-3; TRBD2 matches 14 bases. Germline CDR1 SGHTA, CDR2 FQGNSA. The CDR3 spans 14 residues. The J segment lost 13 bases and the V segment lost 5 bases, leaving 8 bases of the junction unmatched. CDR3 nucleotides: TGTGCCAGCAGCGCGACTAGCGGGGGGGCTGAGAAGTATTTT. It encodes CASSATSGGAEKYF.

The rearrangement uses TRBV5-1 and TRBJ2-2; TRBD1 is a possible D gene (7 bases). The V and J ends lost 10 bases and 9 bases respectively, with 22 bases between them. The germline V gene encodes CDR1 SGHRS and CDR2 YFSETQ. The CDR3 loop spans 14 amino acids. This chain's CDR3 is CADPPRLGGRELFF. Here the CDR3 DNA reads TGCGCCGACCCACCCCGACTAGGGGGCAGGGAGCTGTTTTTT.

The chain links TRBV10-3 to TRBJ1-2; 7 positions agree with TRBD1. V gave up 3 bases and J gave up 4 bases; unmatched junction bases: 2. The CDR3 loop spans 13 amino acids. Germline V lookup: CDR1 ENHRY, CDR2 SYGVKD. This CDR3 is CAISEDRAYGYTF. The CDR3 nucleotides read TGTGCCATCAGTGAAGACAGGGCCTATGGCTACACCTTC.

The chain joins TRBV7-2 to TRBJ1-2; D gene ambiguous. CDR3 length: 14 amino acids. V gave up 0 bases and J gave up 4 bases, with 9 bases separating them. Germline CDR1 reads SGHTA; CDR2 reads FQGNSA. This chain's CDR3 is CASSLARLSYGYTF. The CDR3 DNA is TGTGCCAGCAGCTTAGCCCGCCTATCCTATGGCTACACCTTC.

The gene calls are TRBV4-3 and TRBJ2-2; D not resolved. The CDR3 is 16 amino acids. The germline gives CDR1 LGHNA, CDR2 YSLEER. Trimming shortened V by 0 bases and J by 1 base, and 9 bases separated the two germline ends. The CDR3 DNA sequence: TGCGCCAGCAGCCAAGATCCCCTACGGAACACCGGGGAGCTGTTTTTT. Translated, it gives CASSQDPLRNTGELFF.

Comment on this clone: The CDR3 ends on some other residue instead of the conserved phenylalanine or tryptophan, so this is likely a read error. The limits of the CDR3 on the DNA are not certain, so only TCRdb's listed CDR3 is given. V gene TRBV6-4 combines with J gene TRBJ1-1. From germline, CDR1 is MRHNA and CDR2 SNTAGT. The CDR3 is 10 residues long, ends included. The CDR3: CASRRMGLLD.